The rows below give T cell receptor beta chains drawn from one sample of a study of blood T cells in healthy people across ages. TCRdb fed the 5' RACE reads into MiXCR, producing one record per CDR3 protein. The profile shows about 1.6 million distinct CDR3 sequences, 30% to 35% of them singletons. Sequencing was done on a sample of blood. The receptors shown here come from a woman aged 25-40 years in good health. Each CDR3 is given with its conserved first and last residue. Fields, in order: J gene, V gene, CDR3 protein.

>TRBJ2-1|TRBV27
CASSPTLTGMDYNEQFF
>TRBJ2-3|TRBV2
CASSELQGISDTQYF
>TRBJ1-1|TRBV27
CASSFDHLRTEAFF
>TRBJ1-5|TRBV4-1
CASSPRDSRQPQHF
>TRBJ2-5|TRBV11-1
CASSLLDQETQYF
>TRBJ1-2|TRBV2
CTSCFMGSQANYGYTF
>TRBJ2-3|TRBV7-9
CASSLSTSGNTDTQYF
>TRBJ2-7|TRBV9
CASSVDDGESYEQYF
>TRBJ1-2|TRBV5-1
CASSLVTGGVVDYGYTF
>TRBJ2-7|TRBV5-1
CASSFSLASYEQYF